The clone carrying this T cell receptor (beta chain) was observed many times. Its specificity is unknown. The sample belongs to a study of identical twins. Healthy Caucasians made up all donors. From germline, CDR1 is MRHNA and CDR2 SNTAGT. Trimming took 5 bases from V and 1 from J; bases not matched to a gene: 10. The CDR3 loop spans 19 amino acids. Notes on the study in general: The authors drew conclusions from cross-sectional statistical analysis rather than following the same donors. Insertions were fewer in abundant cord blood beta clonotypes, whereas memory repertoires showed none of this pattern.

Template switching added a universal primer site, and cDNA bore unique molecular identifiers. TCRdb re-analysed the 5' RACE reads in MiXCR, keeping a single row per CDR3 protein. The table lists approximately 680,000 distinct CDR3 sequences, roughly 7.2% of them singletons, with over 1.5% in the top ten. This sample was shared with a second study, whose subject was yellow fever vaccine responses in identical twins.

V gene TRBV6-4 combines with J gene TRBJ2-3; 15 nucleotides match TRBD2. The sequence was collected from a woman aged 18-29 years in good health. The material sequenced was PBMCs. The CDR3 nucleotides read TGTGCCAGCAGTCGACCCCCGGGACTAGCGGGGGGAGGCACAGATACGCAGTATTTT. It yields the protein CASSRPPGLAGGGTDTQYF.